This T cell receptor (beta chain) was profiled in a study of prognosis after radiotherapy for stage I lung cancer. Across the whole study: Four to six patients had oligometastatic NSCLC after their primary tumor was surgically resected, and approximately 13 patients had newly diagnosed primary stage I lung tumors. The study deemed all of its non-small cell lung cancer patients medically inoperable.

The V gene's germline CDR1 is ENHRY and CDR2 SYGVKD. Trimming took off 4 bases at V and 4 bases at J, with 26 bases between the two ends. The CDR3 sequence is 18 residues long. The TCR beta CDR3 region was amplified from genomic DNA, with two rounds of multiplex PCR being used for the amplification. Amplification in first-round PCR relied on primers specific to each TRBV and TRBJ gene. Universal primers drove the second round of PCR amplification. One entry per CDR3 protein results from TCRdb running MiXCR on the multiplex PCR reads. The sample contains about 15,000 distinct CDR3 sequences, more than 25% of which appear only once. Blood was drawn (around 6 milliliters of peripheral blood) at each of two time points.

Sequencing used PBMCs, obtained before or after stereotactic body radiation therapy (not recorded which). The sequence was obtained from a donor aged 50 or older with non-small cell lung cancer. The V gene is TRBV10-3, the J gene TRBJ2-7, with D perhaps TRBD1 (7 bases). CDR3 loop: CAISGPQGSSTRRYEQYF. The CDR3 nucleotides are TGTGCCATCAGTGGACCACAGGGGTCTTCGACTAGGAGGTACGAGCAGTACTTC.